A single T cell receptor (beta chain) is shown here with its context. Its target is not known. Method: immunoSEQ multiplex PCR; TCRdb's copy keeps in-frame clones and lacks some. The sample yields over 40,000 clones, approximately 95% seen once. This CDR3 contains 14 residues. The germline V gene has CDR1 SGHTA and CDR2 FQGNSA. V was shortened by 0 bases and J by 2 bases, with 7 bases between the two germline ends. This specimen belongs to a study of T cells in tuberculosis. At the level of the study: CD1B tetramers identified T cells specific for mycobacterial lipid GMM. IGRA-negative adolescents, IGRA-positive adolescents with latent tuberculosis and adults with active tuberculosis formed this South African cohort. Study observations and caveats: Active tuberculosis cases were adults; controls were adolescents. GEM motif frequencies gave over 55% accuracy; the GMM repertoire gave about 90%.

This chain connects TRBV7-2 to TRBJ1-1, with D hard to call. Sequencing input: PBMCs. The source is a donor between 10 and 35 years old with latent tuberculosis or without tuberculosis infection. The CDR3 spells CASSLAPVNTEAFF. The CDR3 coding sequence is TGTGCCAGCAGCTTAGCGCCAGTAAACACTGAAGCTTTCTTT.